The next 10 T cell receptor beta chains were all read from a single sample in a study of identical twins. Each CDR3 protein is one row after TCRdb ran MiXCR on the 5' RACE reads. Of approximately 630,000 distinct CDR3 sequences listed, 7.1% are singletons. This same sample was also part of a study on yellow fever vaccine responses in identical twins.

Sequencing used PBMCs. The source is a woman under 30 in good health.

This clonotype occurred many times. The chain couples TRBV29-1 to TRBJ2-1; D might be TRBD2 (6 bases). There are 14 residues in the CDR3. The V gene lost 4 bases and the J gene lost 6 bases, with 16 bases spanning the gap. CDR1 is SQVTM and CDR2 is ANQGSEA in the germline V gene. The CDR3 DNA is TGCAGCGTTGCTATCGAAGGGACTTTCAATGAGCAGTTCTTC. Translation: CSVAIEGTFNEQFF.

This clonotype was recorded many times. The V and J genes are TRBV12-3 or TRBV12-4 and TRBJ1-1; possibly TRBD1 for D (6 bases). V gave up 6 bases and J gave up 4 bases, with 12 bases separating them. The CDR3 is 13 residues long. The DNA for the CDR3 is TGTGCCAGCAGACAAGGGGGGGGCACTGAAGCTTTCTTT. It codes for CASRQGGGTEAFF.

The chain recombines TRBV7-3 with TRBJ2-5; D remains ambiguous. The CDR3 is 14 amino acids. The V gene's germline CDR1 is SGHTA and CDR2 FQGTGA. V dropped 5 bases and J dropped 1 base, with 11 bases sitting between them. The DNA of the CDR3 is TGTGCCAGCAGCACGGGCGGTGCCCAAGAGACCCAGTACTTC. Protein sequence: CASSTGGAQETQYF. The complete variable domain, with remaining parts taken from reference TRBV7-3 and TRBJ2-5, reads GAGVSQTPSNKVTEKGKYVELRCDPISGHTALYWYRQSLGQGPEFLIYFQGTGAADDSGLPNDRFFAVRPEGSVSTLKIQRTERGDSAVYLCASSTGGAQETQYFGPGTRLLVL.

This clonotype was counted ten times or more. The chain employs TRBV24-1 and TRBJ2-4; D is possibly TRBD1 or TRBD2 (5 bases each). The V end was cut by 3 bases, the J end by 6 bases, with 17 bases between. This CDR3 is 16 amino acids long. The germline V gene has CDR1 KGHDR and CDR2 SFDVKD. The CDR3 DNA follows: TGTGCCACCAGTGATATGACCCGGGGCGCGGGAAACATTCAGTACTTC. This gives the protein CATSDMTRGAGNIQYF.

Many counts were recorded for this clonotype. The gene calls are TRBV5-1 and TRBJ2-1; the D gene could be TRBD1 or TRBD2 (6 bases each). Trimming pared 0 bases from V and 8 bases from J, leaving 12 bases between. Germline V gene data show CDR1 as SGHRS and CDR2 as YFSETQ. The CDR3 runs 14 residues. CDR3 bases: TGCGCCAGCAGCTTGGGGGGGGCAGCCGATGAGCAGTTCTTC. Protein sequence: CASSLGGAADEQFF.

The chain recombines TRBV28 with TRBJ2-1; weak D call: TRBD1 (6 bases). Trimming removed 5 bases from V and 3 bases from J, with 20 bases in between. Germline CDR1 MDHEN, CDR2 SYDVKM. The CDR3 loop spans 17 amino acids. CDR3 in DNA: TGTGCCAGCAGTATCTCTTCCAGGGGACCTCTCTACAATGAGCAGTTCTTC. Residues: CASSISSRGPLYNEQFF.

The chain carries TRBV28 and TRBJ2-5, with 9 nucleotides matching TRBD1. This CDR3 is 15 amino acids long. With 4 bases clipped from V and 2 bases from J, the junction kept 5 bases outside the gene matches. Germline values: CDR1 MDHEN, CDR2 SYDVKM. This CDR3 reads CASSSSGTGQETQYF. The CDR3 DNA reads as TGTGCCAGCAGTTCCTCCGGGACAGGGCAAGAGACCCAGTACTTC.

J is TRBJ2-7 and V is TRBV10-3; D uncertain. With 8 bases removed from V and 0 bases from J, the gap between germline ends came to 14 bases. Germline lookup yields CDR1 ENHRY and CDR2 SYGVKD. This CDR3 has 14 residues. The CDR3 sequence: CAIGPLVGSYEQYF. As DNA, the CDR3 is TGTGCCATCGGGCCCCTCGTGGGCTCCTACGAGCAGTACTTC.

This clonotype was recorded a few times. V usage is TRBV6-2 or TRBV6-3 and J usage is TRBJ2-5; no definite D call. The V end lost 7 bases, the J end lost 4 bases, and 13 bases lay between the germline ends. The CDR3 covers 13 residues. The germline V gene encodes CDR1 MNHEY and CDR2 SVGEGT. The CDR3 DNA reads TGTGCCAGCACCCCTTCGCTGGCAGAGACCCAGTACTTC. It codes for CASTPSLAETQYF.

This clonotype was detected ten times or more. The rearrangement links TRBV5-6 to TRBJ2-1; D is undetermined. V lost 4 bases and J lost 6, with 11 bases in between. CDR1 and CDR2 (germline): SGHDT, YYEEEE. The CDR3 contains 13 residues. CDR3 bases: TGTGCCAGCAGCCAGACGGACCCCAATGAGCAGTTCTTC. It translates to CASSQTDPNEQFF.